The 28 T cell receptor beta chains given below trace back to one sample, sequenced in a study of blood T cell repertoires in COVID-19 (dated by TCRdb to the early 2020s). Receptors were amplified or captured by the immunoSEQ multiplex PCR assay. TCRdb provides this immuneACCESS table in a form limited to in-frame rearrangements. Some clones are lacking; in checked studies, under half of them reflect an unresolved V gene, and why the rest are absent is not known. In this sample the table shows approximately 64,000 clones, nearly 90% of which occur a single time. Jointly, the top ten make up over 3% of the sample. Sequencing input: peripheral blood. These receptors all come from a man aged 70-80 years with acute or convalescent COVID-19.

The chain couples TRBV12-3 or TRBV12-4 to TRBJ1-5; tentatively, D is TRBD1 (5 bases). This CDR3 region has 13 residues. V lost 7 bases to trimming and J lost 6 bases, with 13 bases between them. CDR3 loop: CASTLGARQPQHF. The CDR3 nucleotides are TGTGCCAGCACCCTTGGGGCACGTCAGCCCCAGCATTTT.

This chain connects TRBV30 to TRBJ1-1; D unclear. Per the germline V gene, CDR1 is GTSNPN and CDR2 is SVGIG (reference sequence). This CDR3 contains 13 residues. V was pared by 2 bases and J by 1 base, with 8 bases between. This CDR3 is CAWSPGWNTEAFF. Here the CDR3 DNA reads TGTGCCTGGAGTCCAGGATGGAACACTGAAGCTTTCTTT. Full variable domain (outside the CDR3, taken from reference TRBV30 and TRBJ1-1): SQTIHQWPATLVQPVGSPLSLECTVEGTSNPNLYWYRQAAGRGLQLLFYSVGIGQISSEVPQNLSASRPQDRQFILSSKKLLLSDSGFYLCAWSPGWNTEAFFGQGTRLTVV.

The J gene is TRBJ1-5, the V gene TRBV6-5; possible D gene TRBD1, 6 bases. The CDR3 length is 14 residues. Germline V gene lookup returns CDR1 MNHEY and CDR2 SVGAGI. The ends were cut back, 6 bases at V and 3 bases at J, with 12 bases in the middle. CDR3 in amino acids: CASRSDRSNQPQHF. The CDR3 DNA reads as TGTGCCAGCAGATCCGACAGGTCCAATCAGCCCCAGCATTTT.

This chain joins TRBV7-2 and TRBJ2-1, with 8 nucleotides matching TRBD2. The CDR3 covers 16 residues. The trim removed 0 bases at V and 10 bases at J, leaving 11 bases unmatched. The V gene's germline CDR1 is SGHTA and CDR2 FQGNSA. The CDR3 region has the DNA TGTGCCAGCAGCTTAGCAGGGCTAGCGGGCGGCAGGGAGCAGTTCTTC. Translation: CASSLAGLAGGREQFF.

V gene TRBV19 combines with J gene TRBJ2-3, with D possibly TRBD2 on 6 matching bases. CDR1 is LNHDA, CDR2 SQIVND, per germline (reference sequence). The V gene lost 3 bases and the J gene lost 2 bases, with 12 bases spanning the gap. The CDR3 runs 15 residues. CDR3 sequence: CASSMVGGFTDTQYF. CDR3 nucleotide sequence: TGTGCCAGTAGTATGGTCGGGGGATTCACAGATACGCAGTATTTT. The complete variable domain, with remaining parts taken from reference TRBV19 and TRBJ2-3, reads DGGITQSPKYLFRKEGQNVTLSCEQNLNHDAMYWYRQDPGQGLRLIYYSQIVNDFQKGDIAEGYSVSREKKESFPLTVTSAQKNPTAFYLCASSMVGGFTDTQYFGPGTRLTVL.

For the CDR3, the DNA is TGTGCCAGCAGGATTAGTCCCTTTAGCCCAGATACGCAGTATTTT. As protein: CASRISPFSPDTQYF. The V call is TRBV7-9, the J call TRBJ2-3; D not certain. This CDR3 comprises 15 residues. The germline V gene encodes CDR1 SEHNR and CDR2 FQNEAQ (reference sequence). The V end was cut by 6 bases, the J end by 4 bases, with 17 bases between.

The rearrangement links TRBV7-2 to TRBJ2-5; 15 nucleotides agree with TRBD2. Germline V lookup: CDR1 SGHTA, CDR2 FQGNSA. The CDR3 sequence is 16 residues long. V shed 8 bases, J shed 5 bases, and the junction held 9 bases outside the gene matches. This CDR3 reads CASRTSGGAGRETQYF. In DNA form, the CDR3 reads TGTGCCAGCCGGACTAGCGGGGGGGCCGGAAGGGAGACCCAGTACTTC.

This clone was found once. The chain combines TRBV7-2 with TRBJ1-2, with D tentatively TRBD1 (5 bases). Trimming cost V 3 bases and J 4 bases, with 24 bases left between them. CDR1 and CDR2 from the germline V gene are SGHTA and FQGNSA. This CDR3 comprises 18 residues. The CDR3 DNA sequence: TGTGCCAGCAGCTTCGGGGGTTCGGCACTGGGGAGTGGCTATGGCTACACCTTC. Its translation is CASSFGGSALGSGYGYTF.

The V call is TRBV14, the J call TRBJ2-2, with no clear D. The V gene's germline CDR1 is SGHDN and CDR2 FVKESK. The V and J ends lost 2 bases and 4 bases respectively, with 5 bases between them. The CDR3 consists of 13 residues. CDR3 sequence (DNA): TGTGCCAGCAGCCAACGTATCACCGGGGAGCTGTTTTTT. It is translated as CASSQRITGELFF.

The V gene is TRBV27, the J gene TRBJ2-1, with 7 nucleotides matching TRBD1. Germline V gene lookup returns CDR1 MNHEY and CDR2 SMNVEV (reference sequence). Losses at the gene ends were 5 bases for V and 1 base for J; bases not matched to a gene: 8. This CDR3 contains 16 residues. The CDR3 sequence is CASSPPAGGSYNEQFF. In DNA, the CDR3 is TGTGCCAGCAGTCCCCCAGCAGGGGGTTCCTACAATGAGCAGTTCTTC.

The chain has TRBV7-2 and TRBJ1-2; D remains unclear. Germline V gene sequence: CDR1 SGHTA, CDR2 FQGNSA. Trimming removed 7 bases at V and 7 bases at J, with 13 bases between. The CDR3 spans 12 residues. CDR3 amino acids: CASNQGRGGYTF. Here the CDR3 DNA reads TGTGCCAGCAACCAAGGTCGCGGTGGCTACACCTTC.

This chain connects TRBV5-1 to TRBJ2-3; TRBD1 is a possible D gene (6 bases). Germline V gene lookup returns CDR1 SGHRS and CDR2 YFSETQ. This CDR3 comprises 13 residues. The ends were cut back, 4 bases at V and 5 bases at J, with 11 bases in the middle. CDR3 coding DNA: TGCGCCAGCAGCGGGGGCTTGGGAGATACGCAGTATTTT. It yields the protein CASSGGLGDTQYF.

The chain combines TRBV28 with TRBJ2-6; TRBD1 matches 7 bases. Germline values: CDR1 MDHEN, CDR2 SYDVKM. V gave up 2 bases and J gave up 0 bases; unmatched junction bases: 13. The CDR3 is 20 amino acids. This chain's CDR3 is CASSLRINRGANSGANVLTF. The DNA of the CDR3 is TGTGCCAGCAGTTTACGGATCAACAGGGGCGCGAACTCTGGGGCCAACGTCCTGACTTTC.

The chain joins TRBV7-2 to TRBJ2-7; D may be TRBD1 (5 bases). The V gene's germline CDR1 is SGHTA and CDR2 FQGNSA. CDR3 size: 14 residues. The V end was cut by 5 bases, the J end by 3 bases, with 14 bases between. The CDR3 loop reads CASSLRQTHYEQYF. The CDR3 DNA sequence: TGTGCCAGCAGCCTCCGACAGACTCACTACGAGCAGTACTTC.

This clone has just one count. The chain couples TRBV6-5 to TRBJ1-4; 9 positions match TRBD1. Per germline, CDR1 MNHEY and CDR2 SVGAGI. The V gene end was trimmed by 6 bases and the J gene end by 5 bases; junction bases not matched to a gene: 7. The CDR3 extends over 15 amino acids. CDR3 residues: CASSRNRGPNEKLFF. The CDR3 bases are TGTGCCAGCAGCCGAAACAGGGGGCCGAATGAAAAACTGTTTTTT.

DNA for the CDR3: TGTGCCAGTAGTATAAGTGAGTTGGGGCAGGGTGAGCCCCAGCATTTT. Encoded protein: CASSISELGQGEPQHF. The chain combines TRBV19 with TRBJ1-5; tentatively, D is TRBD1 (5 bases). The CDR3 runs to 16 residues. V was cut by 2 bases and J by 8 bases, with 19 bases left in between. The V gene's germline CDR1 is LNHDA and CDR2 SQIVND (reference sequence).

The chain links TRBV19 to TRBJ2-2, with TRBD2 identical over 8 bases. V dropped 8 bases and J dropped 4; count of bases not matched to a gene: 9. CDR1 is LNHDA, CDR2 SQIVND, per germline (reference sequence). The CDR3 consists of 15 residues. CDR3 nucleotide sequence: TGTGCCAGTCGGGTAGCGGGGTCTCTCACCGGGGAGCTGTTTTTT. This encodes CASRVAGSLTGELFF. Filled out from reference TRBV19 and TRBJ2-2, the complete variable domain reads DGGITQSPKYLFRKEGQNVTLSCEQNLNHDAMYWYRQDPGQGLRLIYYSQIVNDFQKGDIAEGYSVSREKKESFPLTVTSAQKNPTAFYLCASRVAGSLTGELFFGEGSRLTVL.

In this sample, this clone turned up a few times. This chain connects TRBV9 to TRBJ1-1; no clear D gene. The CDR3 consists of 13 residues. V was trimmed by 3 bases and J by 7 bases, leaving 13 bases between them. CDR1 is SGDLS, CDR2 YYNGEE, per germline. The CDR3 DNA sequence: TGTGCCAGCAGCGCCTCCGCTTCCAGTGAAGCTTTCTTT. The encoded protein is CASSASASSEAFF.

V and J are TRBV6-5 and TRBJ1-2; 7 nucleotides agree with TRBD1. CDR1 is MNHEY and CDR2 is SVGAGI in the germline V gene. J gave up 6 bases and V 0 bases, and 4 bases lay outside the gene matches. The CDR3 runs to 14 residues. DNA of the CDR3: TGTGCCAGCAGTTACTCGAGAGGGGGCCATGGCTACACCTTC. This sequence encodes CASSYSRGGHGYTF.

The J gene is TRBJ2-5, the V gene TRBV12-3 or TRBV12-4; 7 bases are shared with TRBD1. There are 13 residues in the CDR3. V trimming: 6 bases; J trimming: 3 bases; junction bases outside the gene matches: 4. The CDR3: CASSPDREETQYF. In DNA, the CDR3 is TGTGCCAGCAGCCCCGACAGGGAAGAGACCCAGTACTTC.

The rearrangement links TRBV28 to TRBJ1-2, with 11 bases identical to TRBD1. V dropped 7 bases and J dropped 4; count of bases not matched to a gene: 8. The CDR3 covers 15 residues. Germline V lookup: CDR1 MDHEN, CDR2 SYDVKM. CDR3 protein: CASTEPGQGVYGYTF. Written as DNA, the CDR3 is TGTGCCAGCACCGAACCGGGACAGGGGGTCTATGGCTACACCTTC.

This chain joins TRBV29-1 and TRBJ1-1, with TRBD1 matching 7 bases. In germline, CDR1 is SQVTM, CDR2 ANQGSEA. The CDR3 runs to 13 residues. The ends lost 4 bases at V and 1 base at J; junction bases unmatched: 3. CDR3 sequence: CSVVTGTNTEAFF. As DNA, the CDR3 is TGCAGCGTTGTGACAGGGACGAACACTGAAGCTTTCTTT.

The chain combines TRBV5-1 with TRBJ1-1; 8 nucleotides match TRBD1. V lost 3 bases and J lost 3; bases outside the gene matches: 4. Germline V gene data show CDR1 as SGHRS and CDR2 as YFSETQ. This CDR3 is built from 14 residues. This CDR3 reads CASSWDRRDTEAFF. CDR3 coding DNA: TGCGCCAGCAGCTGGGACAGGAGGGACACTGAAGCTTTCTTT.

V is TRBV5-1 and J is TRBJ2-5, with 10 bases lining up with TRBD2. The CDR3 sequence is 16 residues long. Germline trimming cut 4 bases from V and 4 bases from J; bases unmatched to any gene: 10. CDR1 is SGHRS and CDR2 is YFSETQ in the germline V gene. In DNA, the CDR3 is TGCGCCAGCAGCCCGCCGCCCAGCGGGGGGGCAGAGACCCAGTACTTC. Protein: CASSPPPSGGAETQYF. The whole variable domain, remainder taken from reference TRBV5-1 and TRBJ2-5, is KAGVTQTPRYLIKTRGQQVTLSCSPISGHRSVSWYQQTPGQGLQFLFEYFSETQRNKGNFPGRFSGRQFSNSRSEMNVSTLELGDSALYLCASSPPPSGGAETQYFGPGTRLLVL.

This clone was seen only a few times. V gene TRBV6-6 combines with J gene TRBJ2-5, with D maybe TRBD2 (6 bases). The ends were cut back, 5 bases at V and 5 bases at J, with 12 bases in the middle. From germline, CDR1 is MNHNY and CDR2 SVGAGI (reference sequence). This CDR3 has 13 amino acids. This CDR3 reads CASSGGFPETQYF. For the CDR3, the DNA is TGTGCCAGCAGTGGGGGGTTCCCGGAGACCCAGTACTTC.

CDR3 residues: CASSLSQGRGYTF. The CDR3 nucleotides are TGTGCCAGCAGTTTATCGCAGGGCCGAGGCTACACCTTC. The V gene is TRBV28, the J gene TRBJ1-2, with D tentatively TRBD1 (5 bases). CDR1 is MDHEN and CDR2 is SYDVKM in the germline V gene. The V end was cut by 1 base, the J end by 8 bases, with 11 bases between. The CDR3 is 13 residues long.

The chain couples TRBV14 to TRBJ2-1, with 7 bases lining up with TRBD2. The germline CDR1 and CDR2 sequences are SGHDN and FVKESK. Trimming cost V 5 bases and J 4 bases; bases outside gene matches: 14. The CDR3 is 17 residues long. CDR3 in DNA: TGTGCCAGCAGCTACTTCTCGGGGCGGGGGATTTACAATGAGCAGTTCTTC. It codes for CASSYFSGRGIYNEQFF.

The chain joins TRBV2 to TRBJ1-5; possibly TRBD1 for D (6 bases). V lost 3 bases and J 1 base, leaving 16 bases between the germline ends. The CDR3 length is 17 residues. Germline lookup yields CDR1 SNHLY and CDR2 FYNNEI. CDR3 DNA: TGTGCCAGCAGTGAGGGGTCGCGGGGGGCAAGCAATCAGCCCCAGCATTTT. Translation gives CASSEGSRGASNQPQHF.